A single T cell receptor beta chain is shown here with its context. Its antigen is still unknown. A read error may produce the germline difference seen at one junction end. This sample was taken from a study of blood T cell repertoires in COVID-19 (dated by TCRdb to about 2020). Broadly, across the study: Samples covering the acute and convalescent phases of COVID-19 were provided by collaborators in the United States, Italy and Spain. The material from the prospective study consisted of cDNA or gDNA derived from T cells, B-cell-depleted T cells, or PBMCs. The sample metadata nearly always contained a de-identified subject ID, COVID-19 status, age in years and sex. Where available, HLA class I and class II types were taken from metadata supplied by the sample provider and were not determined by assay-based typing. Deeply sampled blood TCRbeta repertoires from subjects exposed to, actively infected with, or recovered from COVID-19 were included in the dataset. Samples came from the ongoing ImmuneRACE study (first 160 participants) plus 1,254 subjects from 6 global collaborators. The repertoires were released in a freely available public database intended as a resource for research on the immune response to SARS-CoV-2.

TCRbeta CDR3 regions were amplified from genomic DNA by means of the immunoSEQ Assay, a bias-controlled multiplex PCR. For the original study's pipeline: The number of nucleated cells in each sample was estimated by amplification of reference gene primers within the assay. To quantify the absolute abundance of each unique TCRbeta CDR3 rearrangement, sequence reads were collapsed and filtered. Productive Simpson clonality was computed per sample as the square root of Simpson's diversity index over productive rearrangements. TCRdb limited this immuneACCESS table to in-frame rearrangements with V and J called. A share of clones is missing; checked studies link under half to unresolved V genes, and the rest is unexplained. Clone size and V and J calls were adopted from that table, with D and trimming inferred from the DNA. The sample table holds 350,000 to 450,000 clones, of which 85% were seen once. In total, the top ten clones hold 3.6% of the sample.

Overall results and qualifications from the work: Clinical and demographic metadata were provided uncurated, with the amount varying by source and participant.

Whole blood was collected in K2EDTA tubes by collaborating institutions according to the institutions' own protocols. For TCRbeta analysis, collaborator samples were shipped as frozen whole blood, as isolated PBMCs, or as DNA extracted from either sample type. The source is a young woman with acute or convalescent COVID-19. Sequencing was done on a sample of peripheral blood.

The encoded CDR3 is CASSLSRGRNNQKLFF. The sequenced DNA is TGTGCCAGCAGCTTATCCAGGGGTAGGAACAATCAAAAACTGTTTTTT. The V gene is TRBV28 and the J gene is TRBJ1-4; a tentative D match to TRBD1 spans 6 bases. Sequences MDHEN (CDR1) and SYDVKM (CDR2) are obtained from the germline V gene. The CDR3 covers 16 residues, taking in both the cysteine and the phenylalanine. Of all the DNA, just the CDR3 is kept, 48 bases in frame from base 1.